In its sample, the clone carrying this T cell receptor (beta chain) ranks as medium-sized. This sample is part of a study of blood T cell repertoires in COVID-19. Study information: Material from acute and convalescent COVID-19 was sourced from the United States, Italy and Spain.

Authors' analysis steps: Reference gene primer amplification yielded estimated nucleated cell counts. Clones were read by immunoSEQ multiplex PCR, and TCRdb kept only the in-frame ones, dropping some. That table supplies the V and J calls and clone size; D and trimming were determined from the DNA. This table holds roughly 25,000 clones, around 90% found once. This CDR3 comprises 15 residues. The V segment lost 0 bases and the J segment 4 bases; nucleotides outside the gene matches: 5. Germline-derived CDR1 and CDR2 are LNHNV and YYDKDF (reference sequence). The sample consisted of peripheral blood. The receptor was isolated from a man between 65 and 85 years old with acute or convalescent COVID-19. The V call is TRBV15, the J call TRBJ2-5, with 7 bases matching TRBD1. CDR3 region: CATSRDRGGSETQYF. CDR3 DNA: TGTGCCACCAGCAGAGATCGAGGGGGCTCAGAGACCCAGTACTTC.